The 25 T cell receptor beta chains listed next were all sequenced from one sample in a study of technical replicates of blood from a few donors. Clones were read by immunoSEQ multiplex PCR, and TCRdb kept only the in-frame ones, dropping some. The sample includes roughly 70,000 clones, 92% seen only once; the top ten take about 0.38%. Sample: T cells isolated from PBMCs. The source of these receptors is a human donor in good health.

The V call is TRBV29-1, the J call TRBJ2-1, with D tentatively TRBD1 (6 bases). Germline-derived CDR1 and CDR2 are SQVTM and ANQGSEA. CDR3 length: 13 residues. V was trimmed by 6 bases and J by 7 bases, leaving 16 bases between them. The CDR3: CSVEDSNINEQFF. The CDR3 DNA sequence: TGCAGCGTAGAGGACAGCAACATTAATGAGCAGTTCTTC.

V and J are TRBV5-6 and TRBJ1-4; possible D gene TRBD1, 6 bases. Germline V gene lookup returns CDR1 SGHDT and CDR2 YYEEEE. V lost 1 base and J 4 bases, leaving 8 bases between the germline ends. The CDR3 consists of 14 residues. The CDR3, as DNA: TGTGCCAGCAGCTTGACAGGGATTAATGAAAAACTGTTTTTT. Translating gives CASSLTGINEKLFF.

This sequence joins TRBV27 and TRBJ2-3; D call uncertain. CDR3 length: 14 residues. Germline V gene sequence: CDR1 MNHEY, CDR2 SMNVEV (reference sequence). Trimming removed 4 bases from V and 6 bases from J, with 14 bases in between. CDR3 residues: CASSWAPFTDTQYF. The CDR3 DNA follows: TGTGCCAGCAGTTGGGCCCCGTTCACGGATACGCAGTATTTT.

Details on this clone: Other DNA sequences of this sample code for an identical CDR3. This sequence joins TRBV7-9 and TRBJ2-7; D might be TRBD1 (5 bases). The CDR3 runs to 13 residues. The V gene's germline CDR1 is SEHNR and CDR2 FQNEAQ (reference sequence). V was clipped by 5 bases and J by 3 bases, with 11 bases between them. In DNA form, the CDR3 reads TGTGCCAGCAGCCGCAGGGAAGACTACGAGCAGTACTTC. Residues: CASSRREDYEQYF.

In its sample, this clone was seen once. The CDR3 region has the DNA TGTGCCAGCAGCGTAGAACTGGACAGGGGCTACGAGCAGTACTTC. This sequence encodes CASSVELDRGYEQYF. The rearrangement links TRBV9 to TRBJ2-7, with TRBD1 matching over 9 bases. The CDR3 length is 15 residues. J was trimmed by 3 bases and V by 0 bases; bases with no gene match: 4. The V gene's germline CDR1 is SGDLS and CDR2 YYNGEE.

This clone appeared a single time. The rearrangement uses TRBV7-9 and TRBJ2-1, with a weak D call TRBD2 (7 bases). Germline CDR1 SEHNR, CDR2 FQNEAQ (reference sequence). V was pared by 8 bases and J by 0 bases, with 11 bases between. The CDR3 totals 14 residues. The CDR3 DNA is TGTGCCAGCGCCCGGGGGGCCTCCTACAATGAGCAGTTCTTC. Amino acid sequence: CASARGASYNEQFF. The complete variable domain, with remaining parts taken from reference TRBV7-9 and TRBJ2-1, reads DTGVSQNPRHKITKRGQNVTFRCDPISEHNRLYWYRQTLGQGPEFLTYFQNEAQLEKSRLLSDRFSAERPKGSFSTLEIQRTEQGDSAMYLCASARGASYNEQFFGPGTRLTVL.

The chain couples TRBV5-1 to TRBJ2-2; 8 bases map to TRBD1. This CDR3 has 16 amino acids. CDR1 is SGHRS and CDR2 is YFSETQ in the germline V gene. V shed 4 bases, J shed 1 base, and the junction held 6 bases outside the gene matches. The CDR3 DNA follows: TGCGCCAGCAGCCGGTCCGGGACAGGGAACACCGGGGAGCTGTTTTTT. It is translated as CASSRSGTGNTGELFF.

The CDR3 loop reads CASSPRGTSDRRATDTQYF. CDR3 coding DNA: TGTGCCAGCAGCCCTCGTGGGACTAGCGACCGAAGAGCCACAGATACGCAGTATTTT. This rearrangement joins TRBV9 to TRBJ2-3, with 10 bases that match TRBD2. CDR1 is SGDLS, CDR2 YYNGEE, per germline. The junction had 16 bases not matched to a gene; V was cut back by 4 bases and J by 2 bases. The CDR3 is made up of 19 amino acids.

The rearrangement uses TRBV2 and TRBJ2-3; D is possibly TRBD2 (6 bases). This CDR3 is 13 amino acids long. With 6 bases removed from V and 2 bases from J, the gap between germline ends came to 9 bases. In germline, CDR1 is SNHLY, CDR2 FYNNEI. The CDR3 loop reads CASRRELTDTQYF. CDR3 coding DNA: TGTGCCAGCAGACGGGAGCTCACAGATACGCAGTATTTT.

The rearrangement links TRBV25-1 to TRBJ2-1, with 11 bases fitting TRBD2. Trimming at V came to 4 bases and at J to 10 bases, leaving 6 bases not matched to a gene. Germline CDR1 and CDR2: MGHDK and SYGVNS. CDR3 size: 14 residues. CDR3 nucleotide sequence: TGTGCCAGCAGTGGGACTAGCGGGTGGGGGGAGCAGTTCTTC. Encoded protein: CASSGTSGWGEQFF.

The chain employs TRBV5-1 and TRBJ2-1; 11 positions agree with TRBD1. With 4 bases clipped from V and 5 bases from J, the junction kept 5 bases outside the gene matches. This CDR3 is built from 15 residues. Germline CDR1 SGHRS, CDR2 YFSETQ. CDR3 sequence (DNA): TGCGCCAGCAGCCCGGGACAGGGGGGCCACAATGAGCAGTTCTTC. This sequence encodes CASSPGQGGHNEQFF.

This chain links TRBV7-8 with TRBJ1-1; maybe TRBD1 (5 bases). Per germline, CDR1 SGHVS and CDR2 FQNEAQ. The CDR3 loop spans 13 amino acids. The V end was cut by 2 bases, the J end by 3 bases, with 7 bases between. The CDR3 is CASSLRGDTEAFF. The CDR3 nucleotides read TGTGCCAGCAGCTTAAGGGGTGACACTGAAGCTTTCTTT.

The CDR3 region has the DNA TGTGCCAGCAGTGAGGGGACAGGGGGATATGAGCAGTTCTTC. Protein product: CASSEGTGGYEQFF. The chain has TRBV2 and TRBJ2-1; 11 bases align to TRBD1. The V gene end was trimmed by 3 bases and the J gene end by 8 bases; junction bases not matched to a gene: 3. Germline-derived CDR1 and CDR2 are SNHLY and FYNNEI. The CDR3 contains 14 residues.

The chain uses TRBV7-8 and TRBJ2-6; 9 nucleotides match TRBD1. In germline, CDR1 is SGHVS, CDR2 FQNEAQ. The CDR3 loop spans 19 amino acids. V trimming: 6 bases; J trimming: 1 base; junction bases outside the gene matches: 13. The CDR3 sequence: CASSFTGTGYGSGANVLTF. The CDR3 nucleotides read TGTGCCAGCAGTTTTACCGGGACAGGGTATGGATCTGGGGCCAACGTCCTGACTTTC. The whole variable domain, remainder taken from reference TRBV7-8 and TRBJ2-6, is GAGVSQSPRYKVAKRGQDVALRCDPISGHVSLFWYQQALGQGPEFLTYFQNEAQLDKSGLPSDRFFAERPEGSVSTLKIQRTQQEDSAVYLCASSFTGTGYGSGANVLTFGAGSRLTVL.

The chain combines TRBV7-9 with TRBJ2-1; the match to TRBD2 covers 7 bases. Germline CDR1 and CDR2: SEHNR and FQNEAQ (reference sequence). Trimming cost V 4 bases and J 10 bases; bases outside gene matches: 19. The CDR3 is 17 residues long. CDR3 residues: CASSSQTSPNPFGEQFF. The CDR3 DNA reads as TGTGCCAGCAGCTCGCAGACTAGCCCAAACCCCTTTGGGGAGCAGTTCTTC.

The gene calls are TRBV15 and TRBJ1-5; possible D gene TRBD1, 6 bases. The CDR3 extends over 15 amino acids. Germline CDR1 reads LNHNV; CDR2 reads YYDKDF (reference sequence). With 0 bases removed from V and 6 bases from J, the gap between germline ends came to 12 bases. Here the CDR3 DNA reads TGTGCCACCAGCAGAGATTACAGGGTGGGTCAGCCCCAGCATTTT. Its protein product is CATSRDYRVGQPQHF.

J is TRBJ2-7 and V is TRBV25-1; tentative D call: TRBD2 (5 bases). V lost 8 bases to trimming and J lost 1 base, with 18 bases between them. The CDR3 covers 15 residues. CDR1 MGHDK and CDR2 SYGVNS come from the germline V gene. CDR3 residues: CASRARGGHSYEQYF. CDR3 DNA: TGTGCCAGCCGCGCCCGAGGAGGCCATTCCTACGAGCAGTACTTC.

J is TRBJ2-2 and V is TRBV9; maybe TRBD1 (7 bases). V was clipped by 7 bases and J by 3 bases, with 16 bases between them. CDR1 is SGDLS and CDR2 is YYNGEE in the germline V gene. This CDR3 has 15 residues. The CDR3: CASDRGRGDTGELFF. The DNA for the CDR3 is TGTGCCAGCGATAGGGGGCGCGGGGACACCGGGGAGCTGTTTTTT.

This clone appeared a single time. The CDR3 spells CAWTREMGEQFF. The DNA of the CDR3 is TGTGCCTGGACGCGGGAGATGGGTGAGCAGTTCTTC. The J gene is TRBJ2-1, the V gene TRBV30; 7 positions match TRBD2. The CDR3 runs 12 residues. J gave up 9 bases and V 4 bases, and 6 bases lay outside the gene matches. CDR1 and CDR2 (germline): GTSNPN, SVGIG (reference sequence). Complete variable domain (other parts from reference TRBV30 and TRBJ2-1): SQTIHQWPATLVQPVGSPLSLECTVEGTSNPNLYWYRQAAGRGLQLLFYSVGIGQISSEVPQNLSASRPQDRQFILSSKKLLLSDSGFYLCAWTREMGEQFFGPGTRLTVL.

This sequence joins TRBV5-5 and TRBJ2-3; 11 positions match TRBD2. CDR3 length: 16 residues. V lost 2 bases to trimming and J lost 8 bases; unmatched junction nucleotides: 10. Germline loops: CDR1 SGHKS, CDR2 YYEKEE (reference sequence). CDR3 coding DNA: TGTGCCAGCAGCTTATCCCTGCTAGCGGGAGGCCCTACGCAGTATTTT. This sequence encodes CASSLSLLAGGPTQYF.

In its sample, this clone was seen once. The chain is built from TRBV2 and TRBJ1-2; TRBD1 matches 9 bases. CDR1 is SNHLY and CDR2 is FYNNEI in the germline V gene. The CDR3 consists of 13 residues. With V trimmed by 4 bases and J by 5 bases, 2 bases remained unmatched. The CDR3 DNA follows: TGTGCCAGCAGTGGGGGGACAGGGTATGGCTACACCTTC. This gives the protein CASSGGTGYGYTF.

The genes are TRBV10-3 and TRBJ2-7; 7 bases are a match to TRBD2. The ends lost 5 bases at V and 5 bases at J; junction bases unmatched: 6. The CDR3 is 13 amino acids. From germline, CDR1 is ENHRY and CDR2 SYGVKD. CDR3 sequence (DNA): TGTGCCATCAGTCCTGGGGGGGACCACGAGCAGTACTTC. Its protein is CAISPGGDHEQYF.

The V call is TRBV27, the J call TRBJ2-5; D might be TRBD1 (5 bases). This CDR3 is 15 amino acids long. The V end lost 3 bases, the J end lost 5 bases, and 16 bases lay between the germline ends. In germline, CDR1 is MNHEY, CDR2 SMNVEV (reference sequence). The CDR3 here is CASSFLGPRAETQYF. The CDR3 DNA sequence: TGTGCCAGCAGTTTTCTGGGGCCCAGGGCGGAGACCCAGTACTTC.

V gene TRBV28 combines with J gene TRBJ1-2; 8 nucleotides line up with TRBD1. In germline, CDR1 is MDHEN, CDR2 SYDVKM. V trimming: 5 bases; J trimming: 1 base; junction bases outside the gene matches: 6. The CDR3 contains 15 residues. The CDR3 DNA reads TGTGCCAGCAGTCCCCCGGGACAGGTTAACTATGGCTACACCTTC. Translated: CASSPPGQVNYGYTF.

The rearrangement uses TRBV27 and TRBJ2-7; TRBD1 agrees at 7 bases. Germline V gene data show CDR1 as MNHEY and CDR2 as SMNVEV (reference sequence). The CDR3 contains 14 residues. The junction had 6 bases not matched to a gene; V was cut back by 5 bases and J by 2 bases. The CDR3 protein is CASSADRVPYEQYF. The CDR3 region has the DNA TGTGCCAGCAGTGCCGACAGGGTACCCTACGAGCAGTACTTC.